The 19 T cell receptor beta chains below were found in one sample sequenced in a study of response to subunit inactivated influenza vaccine. Via MiXCR, TCRdb re-called the RT-PCR reads, giving one row per CDR3 protein. The sample yields a few hundred thousand distinct CDR3 sequences, 11% to 15% seen once. Sequencing was performed on PBMCs from blood, taken roughly 12 days after vaccination. The source is a man aged 50 to 59 who received an inactivated influenza vaccine.

This clonotype appeared a few times. J is TRBJ1-4 and V is TRBV12-3 or TRBV12-4; D remains unclear. CDR3 length: 14 amino acids. V lost 6 bases and J lost 3, with 11 bases in between. The CDR3: CASRKHGANEKLFF. The DNA of the CDR3 is TGTGCCAGCAGAAAACATGGAGCTAATGAAAAACTGTTTTTT.

This sequence joins TRBV6-5 and TRBJ2-7; D may be TRBD1 (8 bases). Between the trimmed V and J ends, which lost 2 bases and 3 bases, there was a span of 17 bases. Germline lookup yields CDR1 MNHEY and CDR2 SVGAGI. The CDR3 sequence is 16 residues long. CDR3 nucleotide sequence: TGTGCCAGCAGTTACGGGAGACAGGGGAGGGTCTACGAGCAGTACTTC. Translating it yields CASSYGRQGRVYEQYF.

There are many counts of this clonotype. The chain combines TRBV7-2 with TRBJ1-3; D is ambiguous. V was cut by 0 bases and J by 4 bases, with 10 bases left in between. Germline V lookup: CDR1 SGHTA, CDR2 FQGNSA. The CDR3 contains 15 residues. CDR3: CASSLAVTTGNTIYF. CDR3 DNA sequence: TGTGCCAGCAGCTTAGCCGTTACCACAGGAAACACCATATATTTT.

V gene TRBV28 combines with J gene TRBJ2-7, with unresolved D. The V and J ends lost 6 bases and 2 bases respectively, with 11 bases between them. This CDR3 region has 13 residues. Looked up from germline, CDR1 is MDHEN and CDR2 is SYDVKM. CDR3 bases: TGTGCCAGCAGGGGCCAGCAACCCTACGAGCAGTACTTC. It yields the protein CASRGQQPYEQYF.

The rearrangement links TRBV4-1 to TRBJ1-1, with D possibly being TRBD1 (5 bases). V was trimmed by 5 bases and J by 2 bases, leaving 15 bases between them. The germline V gene encodes CDR1 MGHRA and CDR2 YSYEKL. The CDR3 totals 15 residues. The CDR3 spells CASSSPHRLNTEAFF. CDR3 nucleotide sequence: TGCGCCAGCAGCTCCCCTCACAGGCTAAACACTGAAGCTTTCTTT.

This clonotype was seen more than once but under ten times. This chain joins TRBV27 and TRBJ2-2; D gene ambiguous. The ends were cut back, 4 bases at V and 3 bases at J, with 12 bases in the middle. This CDR3 contains 15 residues. CDR1 is MNHEY, CDR2 SMNVEV, per germline (reference sequence). CDR3 sequence reads: CASSSRRGDTGELFF. CDR3 nucleotides: TGTGCCAGCAGTTCTCGCCGAGGTGACACCGGGGAGCTGTTTTTT.

This clonotype was counted many times. The genes are TRBV12-3 or TRBV12-4 and TRBJ2-1; tentatively, D is TRBD2 (5 bases). The CDR3 covers 14 residues. V dropped 3 bases and J dropped 6 bases, with 12 bases sitting between them. The CDR3 DNA reads as TGTGCCAGCAGTTTCGGTTGGGGAGTCAATGAGCAGTTCTTC. Protein product: CASSFGWGVNEQFF.

Regarding this clonotype: Just one base apart from a much larger clone, this may be a read error. The rearrangement uses TRBV12-3 or TRBV12-4 and TRBJ2-3; 7 bases map to TRBD2. The CDR3 contains 17 residues. V was pared by 5 bases and J by 1 base, with 12 bases of the junction left unmatched. The CDR3 DNA sequence: TGTGCCAGCAGTCCCATGGGACGCGGGGGACGCACAGATACGCAGTATTTT. Translating it yields CASSPMGRGGRTDTQYF.

This sequence joins TRBV5-1 and TRBJ2-2; D gene ambiguous. V was clipped by 2 bases and J by 2 bases, with 10 bases between them. From germline, CDR1 is SGHRS and CDR2 YFSETQ. The CDR3 loop spans 15 amino acids. As DNA, the CDR3 is TGCGCCAGCAGCTTAGCCAAAGCAAACACCGGGGAGCTGTTTTTT. This translates into CASSLAKANTGELFF.

This clonotype was counted a few times. The chain couples TRBV6-2 or TRBV6-3 to TRBJ2-5, with 12 bases that match TRBD2. The V gene end was trimmed by 4 bases and the J gene end by 3 bases; junction bases not matched to a gene: 3. The CDR3 length is 15 residues. The germline V gene encodes CDR1 MNHEY and CDR2 SVGEGT. This chain's CDR3 is CASSSLAGGKETQYF. The CDR3 DNA is TGTGCCAGCAGTTCCCTAGCGGGGGGGAAAGAGACCCAGTACTTC.

This clonotype was observed many times. The rearrangement links TRBV10-2 to TRBJ2-7; 7 positions agree with TRBD1. The trim removed 10 bases at V and 4 bases at J, leaving 10 bases unmatched. Germline V gene sequence: CDR1 WSHSY, CDR2 SAAADI. This CDR3 is built from 13 residues. The CDR3 coding sequence is TGCGCCACCTCCACCGGGACAGAGTACGAGCAGTACTTC. Its translation: CATSTGTEYEQYF.

This clonotype showed up many times. The CDR3 bases are TGCAGCGTTGGGGGGACTCTCTACAATGAGCAGTTCTTC. Protein sequence: CSVGGTLYNEQFF. V is TRBV29-1 and J is TRBJ2-1; a weak D match, TRBD2 (6 bases). Germline CDR1 is SQVTM and CDR2 is ANQGSEA. Between the trimmed V and J ends, which lost 4 bases and 3 bases, there was a span of 10 bases. The CDR3 extends over 13 amino acids.

This clonotype was counted at least ten times. V is TRBV27 and J is TRBJ1-2, with 8 bases identical to TRBD1. The V and J ends lost 0 bases and 4 bases, in that order; junction bases with no gene match: 16. The CDR3 has 19 amino acids. Germline CDR1 reads MNHEY; CDR2 reads SMNVEV (reference sequence). CDR3 sequence: CASSLSSRQGARAGYGYTF. CDR3 DNA: TGTGCCAGCAGTTTATCATCCCGGCAGGGGGCGCGGGCTGGCTATGGCTACACCTTC.

The chain couples TRBV7-8 to TRBJ2-2, with D possibly called TRBD1 or TRBD2 (6 bases each). Germline CDR1 SGHVS, CDR2 FQNEAQ. V gave up 5 bases and J gave up 6 bases, with 13 bases separating them. The CDR3 sequence is 14 residues long. The CDR3 here is CASSVWRGAGELFF. CDR3 DNA: TGTGCCAGCAGCGTCTGGAGGGGGGCCGGGGAGCTGTTTTTT.

This chain uses TRBV7-2 with TRBJ2-5, with TRBD2 matching 8 bases. The CDR3 covers 14 residues. V lost 6 bases, J lost 5 bases, and 8 bases stayed unmatched. CDR1 and CDR2 from the germline V gene are SGHTA and FQGNSA. CDR3 region: CASSLAGGVETQYF. The CDR3 coding sequence is TGTGCCAGCAGTCTAGCGGGTGGGGTGGAGACCCAGTACTTC.

The CDR3 protein is CASSQAPRLTLRAKNIQYF. CDR3 bases: TGCGCCAGCAGCCAAGCCCCCCGACTAACCCTTAGAGCCAAAAACATTCAGTACTTC. This sequence joins TRBV4-3 and TRBJ2-4, with D possibly being TRBD2 (5 bases). The CDR3 runs to 19 residues. CDR1 and CDR2 from the germline V gene are LGHNA and YSLEER. Trimming left V 1 base short and J 0 bases short, with 19 bases between.

V and J are TRBV20-1 and TRBJ2-1, with 9 nucleotides matching TRBD1. This CDR3 has 15 amino acids. The V segment lost 0 bases and the J segment 7 bases; nucleotides outside the gene matches: 7. Germline V CDR1 and CDR2: DFQATT, SNEGSKA (reference sequence). The CDR3 loop is CSARDIGTGYNEQFF. The CDR3 nucleotides are TGCAGTGCTAGAGATATAGGGACAGGGTATAATGAGCAGTTCTTC.

This clonotype came up a few times. The genes are TRBV6-1 and TRBJ2-1, with 7 nucleotides matching TRBD2. CDR3 length: 17 residues. Germline trimming cut 7 bases from V and 4 bases from J; bases unmatched to any gene: 16. Germline assignment: CDR1 MNHNS and CDR2 SASEGT. CDR3 nucleotide sequence: TGTGCCAGCACCGGAGATGGGGGAGGGGAGTGGTACAATGAGCAGTTCTTC. Translating it yields CASTGDGGGEWYNEQFF.

This clonotype was detected a few times. CDR3 in amino acids: CASIRSSGRLDTQYF. Written as DNA, the CDR3 is TGTGCCAGCATTCGTTCTAGCGGGAGGTTAGATACGCAGTATTTT. The V call is TRBV28, the J call TRBJ2-3; 11 bases map to TRBD2. CDR3 size: 15 residues. Germline lookup yields CDR1 MDHEN and CDR2 SYDVKM. With 7 bases clipped from V and 5 bases from J, the junction kept 8 bases outside the gene matches.